The TCR beta chain described here comes from a study of T cell responses to AZD1222 COVID-19 vaccine. V shed 5 bases and J shed 4 bases, with 18 bases lying between them. Germline V gene lookup returns CDR1 SGHTA and CDR2 FQGNSA. This CDR3 has 15 residues. Sequencing was performed with immunoSEQ multiplex PCR; in TCRdb, only in-frame clones are kept and a portion is missing. The top ten clones hold around 15% of a sample with tens of thousands of clones, around 87% of them seen once. Only a few counts were recorded for this clone. The chain employs TRBV7-2 and TRBJ2-7, with D maybe TRBD2 (6 bases). The specimen was peripheral blood, collected on day 0 of AZD1222 vaccination. This sequence was found in an adult in good health. CDR3 bases: TGTGCCAGCAGCCCCGAGGCGGGGAGAGGGTACGAGCAGTACTTC. It encodes CASSPEAGRGYEQYF.